This TCR beta chain was captured by sequencing in a study of Ad26.COV2.S vaccination and SARS-CoV-2 variants (dated by TCRdb to the early 2020s). With regard to the full study: Vaccine-arm donors were drawn from COV1001, a multicentre, randomized, double-blind, placebo-controlled phase I-IIa trial of Ad26.COV2.S in healthy adults. Ad26.COV2.S was given intramuscularly at 5x10^10 or 1x10^11 viral particles, as a single shot or as two shots 56 days apart. The specificity and breadth of SARS-CoV-2-reactive T cell receptors after Ad26.COV2.S vaccination were assessed by TCRbeta repertoire sequencing. A total of 32 samples were included in the TCR-sequenced set, comprising around 19 Ad26.COV2.S vaccine recipients, 5 placebo recipients and 8 SARS-CoV-2 convalescent individuals. Participants in the trial were split at random into five groups of five each, receiving low-dose or high-dose Ad26.COV2.S once or twice, or else placebo on both occasions. Investigators did not know the trial group allocation while performing experiments and assessing outcomes.

The immunoSEQ Assay was used to sequence TCRbeta CDR3 regions. After extraction, genomic DNA underwent amplification by bias-controlled multiplex PCR, followed by high-throughput sequencing. Concerning the study's data processing: To quantify the absolute abundance of every unique TCRbeta CDR3 region, sequences were collapsed and filtered. T cell fraction was estimated by normalizing TCRbeta template counts to usable DNA, with usable DNA measured through amplification of reference genes found in all nucleated cells. Repertoire TCRs were annotated as SARS-CoV-2-specific by exact matching of V gene, CDR3 amino acid sequence and J gene to a known reactive TCR set. MIRA supplied the reference SARS-CoV-2 TCR set, which was filtered for enrichment in COVID-19-positive ImmuneCODE repertoires so that public or cross-reactive TCRs were removed. Using the MIRA antigens, annotated TCRs were further analysed by specific ORF or by position within an ORF. Breadth was defined as the number of annotated unique rearrangements divided by the total number of unique productive rearrangements, and depth was defined as the summed frequency of the annotated unique rearrangements. Two-sided Wilcoxon rank-sum tests were used to compare TCR breadth between groups. TCRdb carries this immuneACCESS record with in-frame sequences only. Its versions omit some clonotypes, under half of them owing to an unresolved V gene in the studies checked, with the rest unexplained. Clone size and the V and J calls come from that table; the DNA yielded D and trimming. The sample records hundreds of thousands of clones, 86% of which are singletons. The ten largest clones represent about 11% of the sample.

On the study overall, not on this receptor specifically: Vaccine and placebo recipients had similar non-spike TCR breadth, a finding consistent with the vaccine containing only spike. It was noted by the authors that total T cell responses may have been underestimated by the TCR breadth and depth analyses. Comparing responses between vaccine doses or regimens was not something the study was powered to do. After vaccination, spike-specific CD8+ and CD4+ T cell responses were reported to show substantial breadth. Spike-specific TCR breadth was higher in Ad26.COV2.S recipients than in placebo recipients (P = 0.0014).

The treatment or condition label, as the study defines it: around 19 received Ad26.COV2.S at low or high dose, single or two shots; about five received placebo; per-sample allocation not given. Repertoires of vaccine and placebo recipients were sequenced from samples taken on day 63 after the first injection. Between 29 July and 7 August 2020, Cohort 1b enrolled approximately 26 adults aged 18-55 years at one site in Boston, USA. As a vaccine, Ad26.COV2.S was a replication-incompetent adenovirus type 26 vector that expressed a prefusion-stabilized SARS-CoV-2 spike protein derived from the original Wuhan strain. On this clone itself: Its specific antigen is unknown. It has no much larger one-base neighbor in the sample; base qualities were not kept.

The germline V gene specifies MDHEN as CDR1 and SYDVKM as CDR2. The CDR3 runs 15 amino acids, cysteine and phenylalanine included. Just the 45-base CDR3 DNA is kept, in frame starting at base 1. Trimming at the junction amounts to 7 bases on V and 2 bases on J, and the germline ends lie 15 bases apart. The sample in question was peripheral blood, obtained in a trial of Ad26.COV2.S vaccine versus placebo. The TCR comes from a person aged 18-65 years who received the Ad26.COV2.S COVID-19 vaccine or a placebo. The chain is encoded by TRBV28 joined to TRBJ2-1; no D gene call is confident. The CDR3 protein sequence reads: CASNTQRKAYNEQFF. The sequence in DNA is TGTGCCAGCAACACCCAGAGGAAAGCCTACAATGAGCAGTTCTTC.